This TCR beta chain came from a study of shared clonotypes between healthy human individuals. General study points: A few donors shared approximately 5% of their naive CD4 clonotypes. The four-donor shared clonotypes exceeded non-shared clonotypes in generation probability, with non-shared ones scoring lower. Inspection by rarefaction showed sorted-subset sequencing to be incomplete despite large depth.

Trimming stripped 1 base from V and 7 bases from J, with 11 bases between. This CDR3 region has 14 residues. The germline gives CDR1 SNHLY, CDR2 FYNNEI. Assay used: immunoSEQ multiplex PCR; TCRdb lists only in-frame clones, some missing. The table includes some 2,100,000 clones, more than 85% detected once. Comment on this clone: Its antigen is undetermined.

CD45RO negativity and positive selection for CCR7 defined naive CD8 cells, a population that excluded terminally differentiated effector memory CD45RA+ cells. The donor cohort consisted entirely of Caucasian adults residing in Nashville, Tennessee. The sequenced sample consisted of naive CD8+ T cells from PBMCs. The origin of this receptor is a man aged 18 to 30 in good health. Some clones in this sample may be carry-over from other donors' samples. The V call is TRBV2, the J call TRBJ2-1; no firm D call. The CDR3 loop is CASSEVRIGNEQFF. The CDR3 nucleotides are TGTGCCAGCAGTGAAGTTAGGATCGGGAATGAGCAGTTCTTC. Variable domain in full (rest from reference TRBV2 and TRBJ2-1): EPEVTQTPSHQVTQMGQEVILRCVPISNHLYFYWYRQILGQKVEFLVSFYNNEISEKSEIFDDQFSVERPDGSNFTLKIRSTKLEDSAMYFCASSEVRIGNEQFFGPGTRLTVL.